These T cell receptor beta chains were read from a single sample in a study of vaccination effects on CD4 cells after COVID-19. Antigens of these TCRs are unknown. Clones were read by immunoSEQ multiplex PCR, and TCRdb kept only the in-frame ones, dropping some. The sample records tens of thousands of clones, around two thirds being singletons. Material: CD4+ T cells from PBMCs cultured without peptide, obtained after COVID-19 vaccination. Receptor source: a human donor who received a COVID-19 vaccine. The CDR3 runs from the conserved cysteine through the conserved F or W. Each record gives: D gene, J gene, V gene, CDR3 length, clone size, CDR3 protein, CDR3 DNA. D genes are given only for firm matches. Clone size is given for some rows only: seen once, a few or many times, or a class if the clone is expanded.

. | TRBJ1-2 | TRBV6-5 | 14 | . | CASSYSDRRHGYTF | TGTGCCAGCAGTTACTCGGACAGAAGGCATGGCTACACCTTC
. | TRBJ1-6 | TRBV3-1/TRBV3-2 | 14 | . | CASSQDFGNSPLHF | TGTGCCAGCAGCCAAGATTTTGGGAATTCACCCCTCCACTTT
. | TRBJ2-3 | TRBV2 | 14 | . | CASSENRDTDTQYF | TGTGCCAGCAGTGAGAACCGAGACACAGATACGCAGTATTTT
. | TRBJ1-2 | TRBV7-2 | 15 | . | CASSSTRGGEFGYTF | TGTGCCAGCAGCTCCACGCGTGGGGGGGAGTTTGGCTACACCTTC
. | TRBJ1-5 | TRBV6-5 | 14 | . | CASRGIRSQGPQHF | TGTGCCAGCAGAGGGATAAGATCTCAAGGGCCCCAGCATTTT
. | TRBJ1-1 | TRBV5-1 | 14 | few | CASSFFQVGTEAFF | TGCGCCAGCAGCTTTTTTCAGGTGGGCACTGAAGCTTTCTTT
. | TRBJ2-1 | TRBV10-1 | 12 | . | CASSSLNNEQFF | TGCGCCAGCAGTTCCCTGAACAATGAGCAGTTCTTC
. | TRBJ2-5 | TRBV6-5 | 13 | once | CASSSPGPKTQYF | TGTGCCAGCAGTTCCCCAGGACCCAAAACCCAGTACTTC
. | TRBJ1-2 | TRBV5-6 | 15 | . | CASSLFRAGGYGYTF | TGTGCCAGCAGCTTGTTCAGGGCCGGGGGGTATGGCTACACCTTC
. | TRBJ1-6 | TRBV7-2 | 15 | . | CASSSSAGENSPLHF | TGTGCCAGCAGCTCATCGGCAGGGGAAAATTCACCCCTCCACTTT
. | TRBJ2-2 | TRBV11-1 | 16 | . | CASSSPGGFNTGELFF | TGTGCCAGCAGCTCACCTGGGGGGTTTAACACCGGGGAGCTGTTTTTT
. | TRBJ2-1 | TRBV24-1 | 15 | . | CATSVTRAVHNEQFF | TGTGCCACCAGTGTCACCAGGGCCGTCCACAATGAGCAGTTCTTC
TRBD1 | TRBJ1-4 | TRBV5-1 | 16 | few | CASSFTGGVTNEKLFF | TGCGCCAGCAGCTTTACAGGGGGCGTCACTAATGAAAAACTGTTTTTT
. | TRBJ2-2 | TRBV5-1 | 16 | . | CASSLTGTVNTGELFF | TGCGCCAGCAGCTTGACCGGGACGGTGAACACCGGGGAGCTGTTTTTT
. | TRBJ1-2 | TRBV3-1/TRBV3-2 | 14 | . | CASSQGQPNYGYTF | TGTGCCAGCAGCCAAGGGCAGCCCAACTATGGCTACACCTTC
TRBD1 | TRBJ1-3 | TRBV7-3 | 14 | few | CASSQDRDADTIYF | TGTGCCAGCAGTCAAGACAGGGATGCGGACACCATATATTTT
TRBD1 | TRBJ2-3 | TRBV6-2/TRBV6-3 | 15 | . | CASSLGTGGRDTQYF | TGTGCCAGCAGCCTTGGGACAGGGGGACGAGATACGCAGTATTTT
. | TRBJ1-6 | TRBV5-1 | 16 | . | CASSPGDGSYNSPLHF | TGCGCCAGCAGCCCGGGGGACGGCTCCTATAATTCACCCCTCCACTTT
. | TRBJ2-2 | TRBV19 | 17 | once | CASSRGRQDSNTGELFF | TGTGCCAGTAGTAGGGGGAGACAGGACTCGAACACCGGGGAGCTGTTTTTT
. | TRBJ1-1 | TRBV7-2 | 14 | . | CASSLGRLNTEAFF | TGTGCCAGCAGCTTGGGCAGACTGAACACTGAAGCTTTCTTT
. | TRBJ2-2 | TRBV3-1/TRBV3-2 | 15 | few | CASSRASKNTGELFF | TGTGCCAGCAGCCGAGCGAGCAAGAACACCGGGGAGCTGTTTTTT
TRBD2 | TRBJ2-5 | TRBV5-1 | 15 | . | CASSLVAGGGETQYF | TGCGCCAGCAGCTTGGTTGCGGGGGGAGGAGAGACCCAGTACTTC
. | TRBJ1-1 | TRBV5-1 | 15 | . | CASSLAQGGATEAFF | TGCGCCAGCAGCTTGGCCCAGGGTGGAGCGACTGAAGCTTTCTTT
. | TRBJ2-2 | TRBV7-8 | 18 | . | CASSSFLTGSTNTGELFF | TGTGCCAGCAGCTCCTTCCTTACAGGGTCAACGAACACCGGGGAGCTGTTTTTT
TRBD1 | TRBJ1-1 | TRBV6-5 | 15 | few | CASSKQGQMNTEAFF | TGTGCCAGCAGTAAACAGGGGCAGATGAACACTGAAGCTTTCTTT
TRBD1 | TRBJ2-3 | TRBV7-6 | 13 | once | CASSFPGGDTQYF | TGTGCCAGCAGCTTCCCAGGGGGAGATACGCAGTATTTT
TRBD1 | TRBJ1-1 | TRBV5-1 | 15 | . | CASSPGTGVGTEAFF | TGCGCCAGCAGCCCGGGGACAGGGGTGGGCACTGAAGCTTTCTTT
. | TRBJ2-3 | TRBV7-3 | 14 | . | CASSRTGQADTQYF | TGTGCCAGCAGCCGGACTGGTCAGGCAGATACGCAGTATTTT
. | TRBJ1-1 | TRBV5-4 | 16 | few | CASSLDPERGATEAFF | TGTGCCAGCAGCTTGGATCCCGAAAGGGGAGCCACTGAAGCTTTCTTT
. | TRBJ1-4 | TRBV7-9 | 16 | . | CASSTYPTATNEKLFF | TGTGCCAGCAGCACCTACCCGACAGCAACTAATGAAAAACTGTTTTTT